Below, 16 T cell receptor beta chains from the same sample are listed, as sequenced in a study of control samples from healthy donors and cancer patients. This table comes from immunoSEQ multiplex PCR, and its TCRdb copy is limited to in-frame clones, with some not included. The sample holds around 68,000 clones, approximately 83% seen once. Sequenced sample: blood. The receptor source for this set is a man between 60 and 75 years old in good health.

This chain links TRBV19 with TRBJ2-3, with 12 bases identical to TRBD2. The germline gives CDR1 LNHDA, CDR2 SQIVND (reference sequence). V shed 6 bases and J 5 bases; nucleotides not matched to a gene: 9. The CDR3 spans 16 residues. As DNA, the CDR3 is TGTGCCAGTAGCCAAAGGACTAGCGGGAATGTAGATACGCAGTATTTT. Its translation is CASSQRTSGNVDTQYF. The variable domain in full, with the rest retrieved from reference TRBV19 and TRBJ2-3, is DGGITQSPKYLFRKEGQNVTLSCEQNLNHDAMYWYRQDPGQGLRLIYYSQIVNDFQKGDIAEGYSVSREKKESFPLTVTSAQKNPTAFYLCASSQRTSGNVDTQYFGPGTRLTVL.

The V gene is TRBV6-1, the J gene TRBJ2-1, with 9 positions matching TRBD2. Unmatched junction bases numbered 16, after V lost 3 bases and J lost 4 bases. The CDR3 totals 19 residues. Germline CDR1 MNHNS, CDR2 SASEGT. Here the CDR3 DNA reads TGTGCCAGCAGTGATAACTCCGGGACTAGCAGATTATCGTACAATGAGCAGTTCTTC. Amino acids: CASSDNSGTSRLSYNEQFF.

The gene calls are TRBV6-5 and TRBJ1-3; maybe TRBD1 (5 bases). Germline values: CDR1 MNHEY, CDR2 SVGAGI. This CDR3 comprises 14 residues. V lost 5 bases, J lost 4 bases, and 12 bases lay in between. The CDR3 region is CASSKQGGGNTIYF. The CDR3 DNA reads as TGTGCCAGCAGTAAGCAGGGCGGAGGAAACACCATATATTTT.

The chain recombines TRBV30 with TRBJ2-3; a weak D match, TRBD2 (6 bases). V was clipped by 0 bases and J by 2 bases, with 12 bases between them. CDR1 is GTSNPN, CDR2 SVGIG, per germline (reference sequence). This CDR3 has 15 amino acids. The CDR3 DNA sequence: TGTGCCTGGAGTGTCGGGAGCCAAATCACAGATACGCAGTATTTT. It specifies CAWSVGSQITDTQYF.

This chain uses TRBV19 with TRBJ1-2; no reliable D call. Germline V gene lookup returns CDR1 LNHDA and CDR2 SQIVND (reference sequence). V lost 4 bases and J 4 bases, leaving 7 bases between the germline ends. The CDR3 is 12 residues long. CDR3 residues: CASSTHGYGYTF. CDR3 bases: TGTGCCAGTAGTACCCACGGCTATGGCTACACCTTC.

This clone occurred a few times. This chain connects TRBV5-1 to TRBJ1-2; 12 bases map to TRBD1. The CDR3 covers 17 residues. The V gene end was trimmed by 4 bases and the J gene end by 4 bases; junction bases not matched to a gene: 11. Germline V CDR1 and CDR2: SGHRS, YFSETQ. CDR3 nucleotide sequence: TGCGCCAGCAGCCCCGGGACAGGGGGCGGCCATGCCTATGGCTACACCTTC. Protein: CASSPGTGGGHAYGYTF.

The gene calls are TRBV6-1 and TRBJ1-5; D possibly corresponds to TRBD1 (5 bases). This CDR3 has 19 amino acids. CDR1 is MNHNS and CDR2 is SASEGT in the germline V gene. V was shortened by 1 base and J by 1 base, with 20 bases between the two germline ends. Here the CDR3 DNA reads TGTGCCAGCAGTGAAGAATTTAGGGGCGGGACGGTAAGCAATCAGCCCCAGCATTTT. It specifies CASSEEFRGGTVSNQPQHF.

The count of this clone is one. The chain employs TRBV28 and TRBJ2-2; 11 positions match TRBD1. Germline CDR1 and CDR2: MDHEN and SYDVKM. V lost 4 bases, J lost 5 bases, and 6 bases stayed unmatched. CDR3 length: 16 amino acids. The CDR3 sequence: CASSSVGQGATGELFF. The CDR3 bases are TGTGCCAGCAGTTCGGTCGGACAGGGGGCAACCGGGGAGCTGTTTTTT.

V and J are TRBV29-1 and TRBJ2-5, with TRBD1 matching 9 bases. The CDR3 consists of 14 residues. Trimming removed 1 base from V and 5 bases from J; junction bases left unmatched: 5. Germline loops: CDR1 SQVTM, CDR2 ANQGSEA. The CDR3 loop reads CSVEVGTGLETQYF. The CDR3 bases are TGCAGCGTTGAAGTAGGGACAGGGTTGGAGACCCAGTACTTC.

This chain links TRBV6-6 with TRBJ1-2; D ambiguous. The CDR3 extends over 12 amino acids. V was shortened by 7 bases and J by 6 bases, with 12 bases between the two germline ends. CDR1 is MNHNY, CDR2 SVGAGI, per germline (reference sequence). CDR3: CASTGGLDGYTF. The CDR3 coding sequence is TGTGCCAGCACAGGTGGGCTGGATGGCTACACCTTC.

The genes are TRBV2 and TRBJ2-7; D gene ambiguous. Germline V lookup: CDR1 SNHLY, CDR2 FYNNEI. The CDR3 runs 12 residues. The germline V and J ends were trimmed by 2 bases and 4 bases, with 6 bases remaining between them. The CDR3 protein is CASSEWQYEQYF. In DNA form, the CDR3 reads TGTGCCAGCAGTGAATGGCAATACGAGCAGTACTTC. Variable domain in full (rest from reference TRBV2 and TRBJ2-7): EPEVTQTPSHQVTQMGQEVILRCVPISNHLYFYWYRQILGQKVEFLVSFYNNEISEKSEIFDDQFSVERPDGSNFTLKIRSTKLEDSAMYFCASSEWQYEQYFGPGTRLTVT.

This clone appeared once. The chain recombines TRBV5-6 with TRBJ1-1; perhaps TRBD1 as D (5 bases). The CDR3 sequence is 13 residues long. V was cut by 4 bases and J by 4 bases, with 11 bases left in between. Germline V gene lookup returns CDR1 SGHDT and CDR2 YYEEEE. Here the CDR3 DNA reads TGTGCCAGCAGCACTGTGAGGGGCACTGAAGCTTTCTTT. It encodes CASSTVRGTEAFF.

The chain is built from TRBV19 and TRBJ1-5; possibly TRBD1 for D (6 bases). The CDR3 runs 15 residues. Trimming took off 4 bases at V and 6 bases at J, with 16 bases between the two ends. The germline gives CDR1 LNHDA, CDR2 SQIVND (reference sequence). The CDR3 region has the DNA TGTGCCAGTAGTAGGCGGGAGGGGGGGGGTCAGCCCCAGCATTTT. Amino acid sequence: CASSRREGGGQPQHF.

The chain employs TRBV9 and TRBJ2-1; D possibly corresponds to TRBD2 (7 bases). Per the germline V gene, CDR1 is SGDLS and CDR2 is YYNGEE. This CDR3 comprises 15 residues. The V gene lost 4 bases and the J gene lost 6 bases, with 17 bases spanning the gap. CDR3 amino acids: CASSTKGGAGNEQFF. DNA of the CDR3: TGTGCCAGCAGCACCAAGGGGGGGGCGGGCAATGAGCAGTTCTTC.

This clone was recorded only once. The CDR3 nucleotides are TGTGCCAGCAGCTTAGTGGCTCCTTCCTACGAGCAGTACTTC. Translated, it gives CASSLVAPSYEQYF. The V and J genes are TRBV11-2 and TRBJ2-7; D not resolved. There are 14 residues in the CDR3. The germline gives CDR1 SGHAT, CDR2 FQNNGV. V was cut by 1 base and J by 1 base, with 8 bases left in between.

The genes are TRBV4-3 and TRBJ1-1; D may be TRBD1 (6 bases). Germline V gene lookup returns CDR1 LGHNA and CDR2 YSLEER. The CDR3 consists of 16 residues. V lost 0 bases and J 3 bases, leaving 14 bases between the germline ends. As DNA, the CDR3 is TGCGCCAGCAGCCAAGAATGGGGGCGCGGGGACACTGAAGCTTTCTTT. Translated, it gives CASSQEWGRGDTEAFF.